This T cell receptor beta chain emerged from a study of OX40 agonist ivuxolimab in advanced cancers. About the study: Each patient was given ivuxolimab into a vein every 2 weeks, at 0.01 to 10 mg/kg. General observations from the study: Some of the nonresponding patients also showed low levels of normalized T-cell clonal expansion.

The assay was immunoSEQ multiplex PCR, and TCRdb's table has in-frame clones only and misses some. The sample includes roughly 80,000 clones, approximately 91% of them seen just once. Remarks on this clone: The antigen is unknown.

The CDR3 is made up of 17 amino acids. The V gene lost 4 bases and the J gene lost 3 bases, with 17 bases spanning the gap. CDR1 SGHRS and CDR2 YFSETQ come from the germline V gene. The material sequenced was CD4+ or CD8+ T cells sorted from blood, taken in a trial of the OX40 agonist ivuxolimab. This clonotype was sampled from an adult with an advanced solid tumor such as melanoma, head and neck, liver or kidney cancer. The rearrangement links TRBV5-1 to TRBJ1-6, with D possibly matching TRBD1 (6 bases). CDR3 nucleotides: TGCGCCAGCAGCCAACGAAGGGCAGGGGACTATAATTCACCCCTCCACTTT. Its protein is CASSQRRAGDYNSPLHF.